The rows below give T cell receptor beta chains drawn from one sample of a study of T cell changes during pregnancy in multiple sclerosis. Method: immunoSEQ multiplex PCR; TCRdb's copy keeps in-frame clones and lacks some. The sample has about 27,000 clones; about 89% are singletons. The sample here was CD8+ T cells from peripheral blood mononuclear cells, taken in the first trimester of pregnancy. The receptors originated from a female donor in good health, enrolled as a control in a pregnancy study. Both conserved end residues are part of each CDR3. The D gene is left open where the match is weak. Size is omitted from some rows. Given values are once, few, many or a class for expanded clones.

d_gene | j_gene | v_gene | abundance | CDR3aa | CDR3nt
TRBD2 | TRBJ2-7 | TRBV6-5 | - | CASSYSGGGYEQYF | TGTGCCAGCAGCTACAGCGGGGGGGGGTACGAGCAGTACTTC
- | TRBJ2-1 | TRBV13 | - | CASRKLSGLYSYNEQFF | TGTGCCAGCAGAAAACTCAGCGGGCTGTACTCCTACAATGAGCAGTTCTTC
- | TRBJ1-1 | TRBV7-2 | - | CASSLAGRNTEAFF | TGTGCCAGCAGCTTAGCTGGCAGGAACACTGAAGCTTTCTTT
TRBD2 | TRBJ2-7 | TRBV4-2 | - | CASSHLGSGSPSYEQYF | TGTGCCAGCAGCCACTTAGGTAGCGGGAGCCCCTCCTACGAGCAGTACTTC
- | TRBJ1-2 | TRBV27 | - | CASGEGTANYGYTF | TGTGCCAGCGGGGAGGGTACGGCTAACTATGGCTACACCTTC
- | TRBJ1-5 | TRBV28 | - | CAGGGGAGNQPQHF | TGTGCCGGGGGTGGGGGGGCAGGCAATCAGCCCCAGCATTTT
- | TRBJ2-1 | TRBV6-1 | - | CASSVPGGLSSYNEQFF | TGTGCCAGCAGTGTTCCGGGCGGGCTTAGCTCCTACAATGAGCAGTTCTTC
- | TRBJ2-7 | TRBV15 | - | CATSKRQYLSSYEQYF | TGTGCCACCAGCAAAAGACAGTATCTCTCCTCCTACGAGCAGTACTTC
- | TRBJ1-1 | TRBV11-1 | - | CASSLQGIRTEAFF | TGTGCCAGCAGCTTACAGGGGATTCGGACTGAAGCTTTCTTT
TRBD2 | TRBJ2-3 | TRBV6-6 | - | CASSHTSGRADTQYF | TGTGCCAGCAGCCATACTAGCGGGAGGGCAGATACGCAGTATTTT
TRBD2 | TRBJ2-1 | TRBV19 | - | CASSIALAGGREQFF | TGTGCCAGTAGTATAGCACTAGCGGGAGGAAGGGAGCAGTTCTTC
- | TRBJ2-7 | TRBV11-2 | - | CASSLGAPYEQYF | TGTGCCAGCAGCTTAGGGGCCCCCTACGAGCAGTACTTC
TRBD2 | TRBJ2-3 | TRBV4-2 | - | CASSQAGGPTDTQYF | TGTGCCAGCAGCCAAGCGGGGGGGCCGACAGATACGCAGTATTTT
- | TRBJ2-6 | TRBV9 | - | CASSVSSGANVLTF | TGTGCCAGCAGCGTGAGCTCTGGGGCCAACGTCCTGACTTTC
- | TRBJ1-1 | TRBV29-1 | - | CSVGVGQLNTEAFF | TGCAGCGTTGGGGTCGGACAGTTGAACACTGAAGCTTTCTTT
- | TRBJ2-3 | TRBV12-1 | - | CASSSLGEVAGFTDTQYF | TGTGCCAGCAGCTCCCTGGGGGAAGTAGCGGGATTCACAGATACGCAGTATTTT
- | TRBJ2-5 | TRBV6-5 | - | CASSYTSGLKETQYF | TGTGCCAGCAGTTACACCTCGGGACTCAAAGAGACCCAGTACTTC
- | TRBJ2-7 | TRBV27 | - | CASRFRGYEQYF | TGTGCCAGCAGATTCAGAGGCTACGAGCAGTACTTC
- | TRBJ2-2 | TRBV10-1 | - | CASMAGHTGELFF | TGCGCCAGCATGGCAGGGCACACCGGGGAGCTGTTTTTT
TRBD2 | TRBJ2-1 | TRBV7-2 | - | CASSLAVGLAGGPGNEQFF | TGTGCCAGCAGCTTAGCGGTCGGACTAGCGGGGGGGCCAGGGAATGAGCAGTTCTTC
- | TRBJ2-7 | TRBV6-4 | once | CASSEDGVAAGGQYF | TGTGCCAGCAGTGAAGACGGGGTAGCGGCTGGTGGGCAGTACTTC
TRBD2 | TRBJ2-3 | TRBV9 | - | CASSPAGAVDTQYF | TGTGCCAGCAGCCCTGCGGGAGCAGTAGATACGCAGTATTTT
TRBD1 | TRBJ2-1 | TRBV9 | - | CASSVSPGGGYNEQFF | TGTGCCAGCAGCGTATCCCCAGGGGGTGGATACAATGAGCAGTTCTTC
TRBD2 | TRBJ2-1 | TRBV5-4 | - | CASRHTSGGDNEQFF | TGTGCCAGCAGGCATACTAGCGGGGGTGACAATGAGCAGTTCTTC
TRBD2 | TRBJ2-5 | TRBV7-7 | - | CASSSSGSETQYF | TGTGCTAGCAGTTCTAGCGGGAGTGAGACCCAGTACTTC
- | TRBJ1-6 | TRBV12-2 | - | CASPRSGGSHSPLHF | TGTGCAAGTCCCAGGTCGGGGGGGTCGCATTCACCCCTCCACTTT